The present entry profiles one TCR beta chain with its context. Antigen: not known. The data were obtained in a study of T cell responses to AZD1222 COVID-19 vaccine. Study context: Second-dose intervals of approximately 4 or approximately 12 weeks were pooled.

V lost 3 bases and J lost 2, with 19 bases in between. Germline V gene data show CDR1 as SGHTA and CDR2 as FQGNSA. There are 17 residues in the CDR3. Using immunoSEQ multiplex PCR, the repertoire was profiled, and TCRdb retains in-frame clones only, with some absent. In the table there are 130,000 to 150,000 clones, 88% of which are singletons. Regarding the study as a whole: The number of AZD1222 recipients seropositive at baseline was only 5 to 7. Variant regions that are unmutated are reportedly the target of nearly half of spike-specific TCRs. Donors were mostly white British, more females; clonal diversity possibly underestimated.

The sequences come from peripheral blood, collected on day 0 of AZD1222 vaccination. The clonotype comes from an adult in good health. J is TRBJ1-1 and V is TRBV7-2; possible D gene TRBD1, 6 bases. DNA of the CDR3: TGTGCCAGCAGCTTTATGTCCACAGGGATGACAAACACTGAAGCTTTCTTT. Its protein product is CASSFMSTGMTNTEAFF.